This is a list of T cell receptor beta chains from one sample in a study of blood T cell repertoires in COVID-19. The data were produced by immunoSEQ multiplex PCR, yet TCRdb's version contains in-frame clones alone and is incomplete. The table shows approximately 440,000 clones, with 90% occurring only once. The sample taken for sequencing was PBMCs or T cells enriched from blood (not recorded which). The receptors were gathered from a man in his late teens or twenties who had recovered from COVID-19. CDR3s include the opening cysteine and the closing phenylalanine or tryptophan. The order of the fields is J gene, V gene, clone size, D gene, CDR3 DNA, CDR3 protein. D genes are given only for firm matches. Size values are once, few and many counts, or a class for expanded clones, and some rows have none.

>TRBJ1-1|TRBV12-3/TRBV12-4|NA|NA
TGTGCCAGCAGTTTAGCGGAGGGTGAAGCTTTCTTT
CASSLAEGEAFF
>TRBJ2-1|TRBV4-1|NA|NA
TGCGCCAGCAGCCAACCCCTATTAGATGAGCAGTTCTTC
CASSQPLLDEQFF
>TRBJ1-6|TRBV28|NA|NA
TGTGCCAGCACCACCTCGGGCAGGGTCGGTTCACCCCTCCACTTT
CASTTSGRVGSPLHF
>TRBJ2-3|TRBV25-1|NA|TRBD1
TGTGCCAGCGGACAGGGGCTTAGGGGTACGCAGTATTTT
CASGQGLRGTQYF
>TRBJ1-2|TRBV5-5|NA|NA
TGTGCCAGCAGCTGGGCGCCAGGGGAGGGCGGCTACACCTTC
CASSWAPGEGGYTF
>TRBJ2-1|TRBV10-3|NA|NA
TGTGCCATCAGTGAGTCGGGCTTTTCCAATGAGCAGTTCTTC
CAISESGFSNEQFF
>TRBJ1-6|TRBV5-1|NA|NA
TGCGCCAGCAGCGGCGAATACAGTGATTCACCCCTCCACTTT
CASSGEYSDSPLHF
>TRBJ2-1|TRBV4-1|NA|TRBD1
TGCGCCAGCAGTCCGGGACAGGGGGCCTACAATGAGCAGTTCTTC
CASSPGQGAYNEQFF
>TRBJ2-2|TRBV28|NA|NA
TGTGCCAGCAGTTCCGTCCGGGTCGGGTACACCGGGGAGCTGTTTTTT
CASSSVRVGYTGELFF
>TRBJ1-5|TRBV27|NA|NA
TGTGCCAGCAGTTTACGCAGGGGAGAGCCCCAGCATTTT
CASSLRRGEPQHF
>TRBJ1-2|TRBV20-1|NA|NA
TGCAGTGCTACGGTGGTAGATGGCTACACCTTC
CSATVVDGYTF
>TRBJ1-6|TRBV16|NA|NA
TGTGCCAGCAGCCAAACCGGGACTCGGAAAGGATCACCCCTCCACTTT
CASSQTGTRKGSPLHF
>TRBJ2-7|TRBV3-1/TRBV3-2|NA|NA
TGTGCCAGCAGCCGGCGACCCGGGACTCAGGGAGTCGAGCAGTACTTC
CASSRRPGTQGVEQYF
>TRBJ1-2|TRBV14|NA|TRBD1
TGTGCCAGCAGCCAGTACAGGGGGCAGGGATATGGCTACACCTTC
CASSQYRGQGYGYTF
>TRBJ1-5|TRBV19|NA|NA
TGTGCCAGTAGTGACCAGACATTCCAGCCCCAGCATTTT
CASSDQTFQPQHF
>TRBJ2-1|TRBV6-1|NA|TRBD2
TGTGCCAGCAGTGAGGCTGGGGGGACTAGCGGGAGATACGGGAATGAGCAGTTCTTC
CASSEAGGTSGRYGNEQFF
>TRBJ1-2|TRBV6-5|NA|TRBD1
TGTGCCAGCAGTTACAGGGACAGCTTAGATGGCTACACCTTC
CASSYRDSLDGYTF
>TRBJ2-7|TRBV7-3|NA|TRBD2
TGTGCCAGCAGCGTGACTAGCGGGAGTTACGAGCAGTACTTC
CASSVTSGSYEQYF
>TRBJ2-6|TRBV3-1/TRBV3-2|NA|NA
TGTGCCAGCAGCCCGCCCCGAGGGAACTCTGGGGCCAACGTCCTGACTTTC
CASSPPRGNSGANVLTF
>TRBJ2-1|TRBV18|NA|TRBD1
TGTGCCAGCTCACCAGTCGGACAGGGGGCCACCAATGAGCAGTTCTTC
CASSPVGQGATNEQFF
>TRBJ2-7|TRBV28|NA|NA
TGTGCCAGCAGTTTAGCCCTTAGCTCCTACGAGCAGTACTTC
CASSLALSSYEQYF
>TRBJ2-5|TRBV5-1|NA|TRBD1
TGCGCCAGCAGCTGGACCGGACAGGGTGGGGAGACCCAGTACTTC
CASSWTGQGGETQYF
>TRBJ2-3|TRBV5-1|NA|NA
TGCGCCAGCAGCTTGGACTACCTAACTAGCACAGATACGCAGTATTTT
CASSLDYLTSTDTQYF
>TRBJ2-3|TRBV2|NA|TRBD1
TGTGCCAGTGGACAGGGAGGAGTAGATACGCAGTATTTT
CASGQGGVDTQYF
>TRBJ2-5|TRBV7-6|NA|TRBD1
TGTGCCAGCAGCCAGGGACAGGGAGGATTCGGGGAGACCCAGTACTTC
CASSQGQGGFGETQYF
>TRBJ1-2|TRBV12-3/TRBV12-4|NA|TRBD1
TGTGCCAGCAGCCCCGGGACAGTTGGCTACACCTTC
CASSPGTVGYTF
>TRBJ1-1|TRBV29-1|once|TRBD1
TGCAGCGTTGATGAGCGGACAGGGGGTCACACTGAAGCTTTCTTT
CSVDERTGGHTEAFF
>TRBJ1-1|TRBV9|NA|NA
TGTGCCAGCAGCGTAAACGCTATGAACACTGAAGCTTTCTTT
CASSVNAMNTEAFF
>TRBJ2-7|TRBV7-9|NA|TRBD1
TGTGCCAGCAGCCGCCGGGACAGGGTCTACGAGCAGTACTTC
CASSRRDRVYEQYF
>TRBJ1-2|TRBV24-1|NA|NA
TGTGCCACCAGTGACGACAGATTCTATGGCTACACCTTC
CATSDDRFYGYTF
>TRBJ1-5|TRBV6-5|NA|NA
TGTGCCAGCAGGGGGCCATCCCCTCAGCCCCAGCATTTT
CASRGPSPQPQHF
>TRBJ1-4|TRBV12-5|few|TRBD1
TGTGCTAGTGGTCCCGGACAGGGGCTTGAAAAACTGTTTTTT
CASGPGQGLEKLFF
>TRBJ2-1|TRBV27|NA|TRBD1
TGTGCCAGCAGTTTATCCGGGACAGGGTGGGCCAATGAGCAGTTCTTC
CASSLSGTGWANEQFF
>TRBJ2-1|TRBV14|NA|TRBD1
TGTGCCAGCAGCCAAGGACAGGGGACGTTGGCTTTCTTC
CASSQGQGTLAFF
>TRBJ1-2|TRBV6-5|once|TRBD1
TGTGCCAGCAATAAACGGACAGGACACCCCTATGGCTACACCTTC
CASNKRTGHPYGYTF
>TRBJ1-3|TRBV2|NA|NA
TGTGCCAGCAGAACAGGGACCTCTGGAAACACCATATATTTT
CASRTGTSGNTIYF
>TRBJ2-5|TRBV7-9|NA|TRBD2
TGTGCCAGCCTATTTAGCGGGGAAGAGACCCAGTACTTC
CASLFSGEETQYF
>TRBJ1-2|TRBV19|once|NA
TGTGCCAGTAGTATAAAGACAGTCTATGGCTACACCTTC
CASSIKTVYGYTF
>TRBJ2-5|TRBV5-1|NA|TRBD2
TGCGCCAGCAGTGTGACTAGCGAGGTAGAGACCCAGTACTTC
CASSVTSEVETQYF
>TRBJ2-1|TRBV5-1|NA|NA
TGCGCCAGCAGAACACAGGGAGCATACTACAATGAGCAGTTCTTC
CASRTQGAYYNEQFF
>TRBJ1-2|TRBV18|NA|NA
TGTGCCAGCTCACCCCCGGCCTCCAACGGGAACTATGGCTACACCTTC
CASSPPASNGNYGYTF
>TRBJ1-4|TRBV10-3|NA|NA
TGTGCCATCAGCCCAGCAACTAATGAAAAACTGTTTTTT
CAISPATNEKLFF
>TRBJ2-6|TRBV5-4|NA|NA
TGTGCCAGCAGTCCCGGGTCCTCTGGGGCCAACGTCCTGACTTTC
CASSPGSSGANVLTF
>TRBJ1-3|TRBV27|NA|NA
TGTGCCAGCAGTGCGGGGGCGCTTGGAAACACCATATATTTT
CASSAGALGNTIYF
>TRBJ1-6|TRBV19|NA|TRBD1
TGTGCCAGTAGTACAGGACAGGGTAATTCACCCCTCCACTTT
CASSTGQGNSPLHF
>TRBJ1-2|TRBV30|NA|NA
TGTGCCTGGAGTCCACAGGCAGGGGCCCTGCAAGGCTACACCTTC
CAWSPQAGALQGYTF
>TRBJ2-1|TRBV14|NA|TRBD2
TGTGCCAGCAGCACTAGCGGGAGAGTGCAGTTCTTC
CASSTSGRVQFF
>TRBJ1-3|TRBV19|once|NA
TGTGCCAGTAGTCGGACACAGGACACCATATATTTT
CASSRTQDTIYF